This entry describes one T cell receptor beta chain. Its recognized antigen is unknown. No quality values exist for individual bases; no much larger clone is one base distant. CD8 naive samples were CD45RO-negative cells positively selected for CCR7, giving a CD45RA+CCR7+ population that excluded TemRA cells. The donors were healthy, HIV-negative adults with no recently reported acute infections or vaccinations. All donors were Caucasian adults living in Nashville, Tennessee, USA. After blood collection by leukapheresis, PBMCs were isolated using Ficoll-Histopaque density gradient centrifugation and then cryopreserved in the vapor phase of liquid nitrogen. Analytical flow cytometry was used to check the purity and quantity of each magnetically sorted T cell population. Each sorted fraction had its genomic DNA isolated and then quantified by UV absorbance on a Nanodrop 2000c. The data derive from a study of shared clonotypes between healthy human individuals (dated by TCRdb to 2020 to 2021). With respect to the entire study: Three men and a couple of women, aged 18 to 49 years, made up the cohort. Per donor, three plates each were used for CD4 naive and CD4 memory, two for CD8 naive, and one for CD8 memory. Per donor, leukapheresis produced somewhere between about 0.8 and 9 billion PBMCs. To increase sequencing depth and limit assay-specific biases, different laboratories used diverse techniques to prepare libraries and sequence TCR repertoires. To estimate repertoire size and how much clonotypes are shared between individuals, the study performed deep sequencing of blood TCR repertoires from roughly five healthy adults.

Reading from cysteine to phenylalanine, the CDR3 counts 15 amino acids. Only the CDR3 portion is preserved as DNA: 45 bases, with reading frame beginning at the first base. V has 5 bases trimmed and J has 2 bases trimmed; junction bases matching no gene number 8. CDR1 and CDR2, looked up from the germline V gene (reference sequence), are MNHEY and SMNVEV. General conclusions and limits of the study: Clonotypes shared by all four sorted-subset donors showed higher generation probabilities than non-shared clonotypes. Sampling was limited to blood, and TCR repertoires in tissue likely differ from TCR repertoires in blood. Even with the large sequencing depth, rarefaction of the sorted-subset datasets indicated that sequencing was incomplete. Because the study included a small number of donors, the genetic and exposure-history diversity represented was limited. Pairwise subsampling indicated that sequencing depth was expected to affect the degree of clonotype sharing among donors. Naive subsets generally had larger estimated clonotype richness than memory subsets did. Approximately 5% of naive CD4, around 3.6% of naive CD8, approximately 2.2% of memory CD4, and over 0.35% of memory CD8 clonotypes were shared across a few donors.

Using the deep immunoSEQ assay, TCR CDR3 regions were amplified from genomic DNA by multiplex PCR. For each cell subset, the extracted genomic DNA was distributed evenly across all wells of several immunoSEQ 96-well plates, and each plate served as one replicate. For sorted subsets, roughly 190 ng of genomic DNA, equivalent to tens of thousands of T cell genomes, went into each replicate PCR. Purified libraries were measured with a Qubit 3.0 fluorometer, size-checked on a Bioanalyzer 2100, and measured again with the KAPA Library Quantification kit. Every immunoSEQ 96-well plate was sequenced on a separate single-read 150-cycle Illumina NextSeq 550 flow cell. The original methods were these. The immunoSEQ output contained only junctional sequences without quality scores, so filtering could not match that applied to full-length reads. Sequences were annotated with PyIR, a Python wrapper for IgBLAST v1.9, using IMGT germline references to assign V/J genes and CDR3. Reads were filtered out if the reads had weak V/J assignments (E-value above 1e-6), no CDR3, stop codons, out-of-frame junctions, or ambiguous translated residues. V3J clonotypes were defined as sequences sharing the same inferred V gene, J gene, and CDR3 amino acid sequence. To compute the percentage overlap between repertoires, the number of shared unique clonotypes was divided by the size of the smaller repertoire. Richness of each repertoire was evaluated using RTK rarefaction, the Chao1 estimator, and Recon v2.1 estimates of unobserved clonotypes. Generation probabilities for all TCRbeta clonotypes obtained by the gDNA method from a handful of donors were computed using OLGA. As stored in TCRdb, this immuneACCESS dataset retains in-frame rearrangements with V and J assigned. A fraction of the clones does not appear; measured against another copy, unresolved V genes explain less than half of the discrepancy, and the remainder lacks a known reason. That table is the source of V, J and clone size, and D and trimming were worked out from the DNA. Within this sample are 2 million to 2.5 million clones, with about 93% of them counted one time only. The top ten clones comprise 1.5% to 2% of the sample.

Sample: naive CD8+ T cells from PBMCs. The sample's cell subset or site label, in plain terms: CD45RA+CCR7+. The sequence was collected from a man younger than 35 in good health. Some clones in this sample may be carry-over from other donors' samples. The rearrangement joined TRBV27 to TRBJ2-7, with 8 bases matching TRBD1. The DNA sequence is TGTGCCAGCAGTATGAGACCGGGACAGGCCTACGAGCAGTACTTC. This translates into CASSMRPGQAYEQYF.